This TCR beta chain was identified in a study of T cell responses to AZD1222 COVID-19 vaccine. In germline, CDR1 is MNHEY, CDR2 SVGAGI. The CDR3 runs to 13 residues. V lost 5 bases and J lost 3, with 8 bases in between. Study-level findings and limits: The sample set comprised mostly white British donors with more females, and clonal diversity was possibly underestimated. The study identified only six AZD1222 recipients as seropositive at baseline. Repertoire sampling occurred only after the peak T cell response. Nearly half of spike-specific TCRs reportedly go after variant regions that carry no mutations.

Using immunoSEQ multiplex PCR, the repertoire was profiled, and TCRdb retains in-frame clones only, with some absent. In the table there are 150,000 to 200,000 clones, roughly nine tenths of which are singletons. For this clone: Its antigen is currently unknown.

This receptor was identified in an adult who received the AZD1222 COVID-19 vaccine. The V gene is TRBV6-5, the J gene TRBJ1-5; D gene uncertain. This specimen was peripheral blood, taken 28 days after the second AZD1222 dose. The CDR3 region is CASSRDYNQPQHF. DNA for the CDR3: TGTGCCAGCAGTCGGGATTACAATCAGCCCCAGCATTTT.